These 9 T cell receptor beta chains came from one sample sequenced in a study of OX40 agonist ivuxolimab in advanced cancers. TCRdb keeps only in-frame clones here, not all; method: immunoSEQ multiplex PCR. In the table there are some 45,000 clones, 65% to 90% of which are singletons. The source material was CD4+ or CD8+ T cells sorted from blood, sampled in a trial of the OX40 agonist ivuxolimab. These receptors were collected from an adult with an advanced solid tumor such as melanoma, head and neck, liver or kidney cancer.

This chain joins TRBV30 and TRBJ2-2; no clear D gene. Germline V gene data show CDR1 as GTSNPN and CDR2 as SVGIG (reference sequence). V gave up 4 bases and J gave up 4 bases, with 10 bases separating them. The CDR3 covers 13 residues. The CDR3 region has the DNA TGTGCCTGGATTAGCTTCTCCACCGGGGAGCTGTTTTTT. This encodes CAWISFSTGELFF. Looking up the rest from reference TRBV30 and TRBJ2-2 gives the full variable domain: SQTIHQWPATLVQPVGSPLSLECTVEGTSNPNLYWYRQAAGRGLQLLFYSVGIGQISSEVPQNLSASRPQDRQFILSSKKLLLSDSGFYLCAWISFSTGELFFGEGSRLTVL.

The J gene is TRBJ2-1, the V gene TRBV11-2; weak D call: TRBD1 (7 bases). V lost 5 bases and J lost 9, with 17 bases in between. There are 14 residues in the CDR3. Looked up from germline, CDR1 is SGHAT and CDR2 is FQNNGV. The CDR3 sequence: CASSHGAGGGEQFF. In DNA form, the CDR3 reads TGTGCCAGCAGCCATGGGGCAGGGGGAGGTGAGCAGTTCTTC.

The chain combines TRBV6-6 with TRBJ2-4; 8 bases are a match to TRBD1. The CDR3 consists of 15 residues. The junction had 5 bases not matched to a gene; V was cut back by 7 bases and J by 0 bases. Germline CDR1 is MNHNY and CDR2 is SVGAGI (reference sequence). The CDR3 sequence: CASNLDRGAKNIQYF. The CDR3 bases are TGTGCCAGCAACCTCGACAGGGGAGCCAAAAACATTCAGTACTTC.

The rearrangement uses TRBV19 and TRBJ2-3, with 7 bases aligning to TRBD1. Germline loops: CDR1 LNHDA, CDR2 SQIVND (reference sequence). Losses at the gene ends were 3 bases for V and 1 base for J; bases not matched to a gene: 7. The CDR3 has 16 residues. The chain's CDR3 is CASSILTGSGTDTQYF. CDR3 in DNA: TGTGCCAGTAGTATTTTGACAGGGTCAGGCACAGATACGCAGTATTTT.

The chain joins TRBV5-5 to TRBJ2-7; D remains unclear. Germline V lookup: CDR1 SGHKS, CDR2 YYEKEE (reference sequence). The CDR3 contains 15 residues. The ends were cut back, 4 bases at V and 2 bases at J, with 16 bases in the middle. The CDR3 spells CASSRSANTAYEQYF. The CDR3 DNA follows: TGTGCCAGCAGCCGGTCGGCAAACACGGCCTACGAGCAGTACTTC.

The rearrangement links TRBV28 to TRBJ1-1, with no clear D. CDR1 is MDHEN, CDR2 SYDVKM, per germline. V was pared by 2 bases and J by 4 bases, with 11 bases between. The CDR3 totals 14 residues. The CDR3, as DNA: TGTGCCAGCAGTTTACCGGGATCGGTCACTGAAGCTTTCTTT. It encodes CASSLPGSVTEAFF.

This rearrangement joins TRBV5-4 to TRBJ1-5; TRBD1 might be the D (5 bases). V lost 1 base and J lost 5, with 10 bases in between. The CDR3 runs to 14 residues. Germline values: CDR1 SGHNT, CDR2 YYREEE (reference sequence). CDR3 DNA sequence: TGTGCCAGCAGCTTGACAGGAGGGGATCAGCCCCAGCATTTT. Translating gives CASSLTGGDQPQHF.

This clone was observed a handful of times. This chain connects TRBV2 to TRBJ2-6; TRBD1 agrees at 9 bases. The CDR3 sequence is 19 residues long. In germline, CDR1 is SNHLY, CDR2 FYNNEI. V was clipped by 6 bases and J by 0 bases; unmatched bases: 12. CDR3: CASSLIPGQGLSGANVLTF. The CDR3 DNA reads as TGTGCCAGCAGCCTTATACCGGGACAGGGCCTCTCTGGGGCCAACGTCCTGACTTTC.

The chain has TRBV5-5 and TRBJ2-7; 8 nucleotides align to TRBD2. CDR3 length: 12 residues. The V segment lost 4 bases and the J segment 6 bases; nucleotides outside the gene matches: 3. From germline, CDR1 is SGHKS and CDR2 YYEKEE (reference sequence). CDR3 nucleotides: TGTGCCAGCAGCACGGGGGGGCGCGAGCAGTACTTC. It translates to CASSTGGREQYF.